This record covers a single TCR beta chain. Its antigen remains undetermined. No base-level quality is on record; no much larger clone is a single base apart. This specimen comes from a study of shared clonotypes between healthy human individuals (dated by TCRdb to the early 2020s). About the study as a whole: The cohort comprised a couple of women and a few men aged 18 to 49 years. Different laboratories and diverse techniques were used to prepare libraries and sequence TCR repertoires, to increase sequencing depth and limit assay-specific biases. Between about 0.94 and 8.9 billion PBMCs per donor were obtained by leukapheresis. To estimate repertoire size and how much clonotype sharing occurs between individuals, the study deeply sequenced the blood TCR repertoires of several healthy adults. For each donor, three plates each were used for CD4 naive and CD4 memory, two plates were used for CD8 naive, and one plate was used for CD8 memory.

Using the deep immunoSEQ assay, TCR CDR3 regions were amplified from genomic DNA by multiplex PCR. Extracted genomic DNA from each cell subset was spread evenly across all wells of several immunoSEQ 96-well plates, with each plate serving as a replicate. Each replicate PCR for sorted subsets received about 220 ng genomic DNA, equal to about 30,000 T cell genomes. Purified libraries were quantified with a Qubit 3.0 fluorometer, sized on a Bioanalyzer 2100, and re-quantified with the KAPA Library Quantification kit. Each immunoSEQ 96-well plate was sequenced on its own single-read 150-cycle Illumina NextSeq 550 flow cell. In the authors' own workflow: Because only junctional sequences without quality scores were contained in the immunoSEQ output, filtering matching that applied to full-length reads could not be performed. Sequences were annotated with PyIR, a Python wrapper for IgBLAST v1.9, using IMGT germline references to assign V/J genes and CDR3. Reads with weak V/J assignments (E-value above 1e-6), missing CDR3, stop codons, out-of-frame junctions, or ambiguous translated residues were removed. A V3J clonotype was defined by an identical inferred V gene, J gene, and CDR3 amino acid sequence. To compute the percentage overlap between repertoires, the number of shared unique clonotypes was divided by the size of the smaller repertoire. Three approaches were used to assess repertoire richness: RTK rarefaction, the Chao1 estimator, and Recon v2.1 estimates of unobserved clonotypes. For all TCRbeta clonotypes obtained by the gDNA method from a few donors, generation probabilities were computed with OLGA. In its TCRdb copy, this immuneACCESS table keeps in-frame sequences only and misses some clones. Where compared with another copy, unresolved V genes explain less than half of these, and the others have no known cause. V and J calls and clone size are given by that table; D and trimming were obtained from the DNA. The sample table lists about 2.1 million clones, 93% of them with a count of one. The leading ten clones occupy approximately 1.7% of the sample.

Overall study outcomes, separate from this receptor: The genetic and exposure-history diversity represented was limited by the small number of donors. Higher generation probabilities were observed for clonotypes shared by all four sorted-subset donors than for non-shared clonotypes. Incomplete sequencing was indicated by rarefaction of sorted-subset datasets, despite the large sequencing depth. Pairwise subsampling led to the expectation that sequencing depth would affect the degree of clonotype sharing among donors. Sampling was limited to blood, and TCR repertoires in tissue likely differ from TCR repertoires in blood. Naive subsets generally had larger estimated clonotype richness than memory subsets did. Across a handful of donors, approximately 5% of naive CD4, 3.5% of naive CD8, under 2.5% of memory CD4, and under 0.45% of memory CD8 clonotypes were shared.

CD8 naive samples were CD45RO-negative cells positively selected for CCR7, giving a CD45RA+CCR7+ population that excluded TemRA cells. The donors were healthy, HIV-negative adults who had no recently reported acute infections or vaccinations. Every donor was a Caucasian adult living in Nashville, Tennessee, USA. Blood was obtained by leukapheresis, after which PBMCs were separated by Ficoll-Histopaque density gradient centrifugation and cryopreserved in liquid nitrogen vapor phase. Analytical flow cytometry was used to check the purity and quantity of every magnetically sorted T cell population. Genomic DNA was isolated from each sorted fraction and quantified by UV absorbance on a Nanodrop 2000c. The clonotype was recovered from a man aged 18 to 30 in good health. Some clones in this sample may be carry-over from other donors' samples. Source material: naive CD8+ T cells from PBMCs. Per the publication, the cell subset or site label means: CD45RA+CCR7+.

The CDR3 is CASSLSIRAEQYF. The base sequence is TGTGCCAGCAGTTTATCGATTCGCGCCGAGCAGTACTTC. The chain uses TRBV27 and TRBJ2-7; the D gene remains uncertain. Including the terminal cysteine and phenylalanine, the CDR3 comprises 13 residues. Only the CDR3 part of the read is kept: 39 bases, read in frame from the first base. The V end loses 0 bases and the J end loses 6 bases, and a stretch of 9 bases separates them. The germline V gene (reference sequence) yields MNHEY for CDR1 and SMNVEV for CDR2.